The 2 T cell receptor beta chains given below trace back to one sample, sequenced in a study of T cell changes during pregnancy in multiple sclerosis. This table comes from immunoSEQ multiplex PCR, and its TCRdb copy is limited to in-frame clones, with some not included. The profile shows fewer than 75,000 clones, 91% of them singletons. Specimen: peripheral blood, collected in the first trimester of pregnancy. The receptors shown here come from a female donor with multiple sclerosis, enrolled in a pregnancy study.

The chain carries TRBV6-5 and TRBJ2-7; TRBD2 is a possible D gene (5 bases). Germline V CDR1 and CDR2: MNHEY, SVGAGI. Trimming took off 8 bases at V and 1 base at J, with 18 bases between the two ends. This CDR3 contains 15 residues. CDR3 sequence: CASGLGPPESYEQYF. DNA of the CDR3: TGTGCCAGCGGACTCGGGCCTCCGGAGTCCTACGAGCAGTACTTC.

In its sample, this clone was seen once. This chain links TRBV11-2 with TRBJ2-1, with D perhaps matching TRBD2 (5 bases). The CDR3 totals 14 residues. Germline-derived CDR1 and CDR2 are SGHAT and FQNNGV. The ends were cut back, 5 bases at V and 3 bases at J, with 11 bases in the middle. The CDR3 nucleotides read TGTGCCAGCAGCACTGCTAGCATCTACAATGAGCAGTTCTTC. Residues: CASSTASIYNEQFF.